The entry below gives a single TCR beta chain sequence along with its context. In the original analysis: Reference gene primer amplification yielded estimated nucleated cell counts. Generated by immunoSEQ multiplex PCR, the TCRdb table keeps only in-frame clones and is missing some. That table supplies the V and J calls and clone size; D and trimming were determined from the DNA. The sample has almost 20,000 clones, about 85% seen once; the top ten hold roughly 31%. The data derive from a study of blood T cell repertoires in COVID-19. Looking at the study overall: Samples representing acute and convalescent COVID-19 were sourced from the United States, Italy and Spain. PBMCs, B-cell-depleted T cells, or T cells were the source of the cDNA or gDNA that made up the material.

This TCR came from a human donor with active COVID-19. The donor label of this sample is uncertain. Sequenced sample: peripheral blood.

DNA of the CDR3: TGCAGTGGTTTATGGGGCGGCGAGCAGTACTTC. Translated: CSGLWGGEQYF. The rearrangement joins TRBV20-1 to TRBJ2-7, with D possibly TRBD1 on 5 matching bases. Germline V lookup: CDR1 DFQATT, CDR2 SNEGSKA (reference sequence). Trimming removed 7 bases from V and 6 bases from J, with 13 bases in between. The CDR3 totals 11 residues.